A single sample gave rise to the 19 T cell receptor beta chains below, sequenced in a study of blood T cell repertoires in COVID-19. Profiling relied on immunoSEQ multiplex PCR, and the TCRdb table lists in-frame clones only, not all of them. Of under 200,000 clones listed, around 80% are singletons. The sequenced sample was peripheral blood. The receptors shown here come from a man aged 25 to 40 with active or convalescent COVID-19.

The chain uses TRBV24-1 and TRBJ2-7; 7 nucleotides line up with TRBD2. The CDR3 loop spans 12 amino acids. The germline V gene has CDR1 KGHDR and CDR2 SFDVKD. V lost 0 bases, J lost 13 bases, and 5 bases stayed unmatched. This chain's CDR3 is CATSDLNGRRYF. Here the CDR3 DNA reads TGTGCCACCAGTGATTTGAACGGGAGGAGATACTTC.

V gene TRBV4-3 combines with J gene TRBJ2-7, with 11 bases aligning to TRBD2. Trimming took 1 base from V and 2 from J; bases not matched to a gene: 4. This CDR3 is built from 16 residues. Germline-derived CDR1 and CDR2 are LGHNA and YSLEER. The CDR3, as DNA: TGCGCCAGCAGCCAAGGGACTAGCGGGCGTACCTACGAGCAGTACTTC. Translating gives CASSQGTSGRTYEQYF.

The chain recombines TRBV3-1 (or the pseudogene TRBV3-2) with TRBJ1-3, with D perhaps TRBD1 (5 bases). Trimming took 3 bases from V and 4 from J, leaving 19 bases between them. Germline V lookup: CDR1 LGHDT, CDR2 YNNKEL (reference sequence). The length of the CDR3 is 17 residues. CDR3 loop: CASSQVDAGRAGNTIYF. The CDR3 DNA sequence: TGTGCCAGCAGCCAGGTCGACGCGGGACGCGCAGGAAACACCATATATTTT.

This clone appeared a single time. The rearrangement uses TRBV27 and TRBJ1-2; D unclear. The CDR3 consists of 13 residues. V lost 5 bases to trimming and J lost 3 bases, with 10 bases between them. CDR1 is MNHEY and CDR2 is SMNVEV in the germline V gene (reference sequence). CDR3: CASSVSFYYGYTF. DNA of the CDR3: TGTGCCAGCAGTGTTTCGTTCTACTATGGCTACACCTTC.

The V gene is TRBV29-1, the J gene TRBJ2-2; 8 bases agree with TRBD1. Germline V gives CDR1 SQVTM, CDR2 ANQGSEA. V lost 6 bases, J lost 6 bases, and 12 bases stayed unmatched. The CDR3 has 15 residues. CDR3 sequence reads: CSVTRNTGGPGELFF. The DNA for the CDR3 is TGCAGCGTAACGAGGAACACAGGGGGACCCGGGGAGCTGTTTTTT.

The J gene is TRBJ1-1, the V gene TRBV7-9; 8 positions match TRBD1. Germline V gives CDR1 SEHNR, CDR2 FQNEAQ (reference sequence). V was clipped by 5 bases and J by 9 bases; unmatched bases: 5. This CDR3 contains 12 residues. CDR3 residues: CASSPGDRKAFF. The CDR3 DNA reads TGTGCCAGCAGCCCCGGGGACAGGAAAGCTTTCTTT.

This clone has a single count. The chain couples TRBV6-2 or TRBV6-3 to TRBJ2-1; TRBD2 aligns across 9 bases. CDR3 length equals 17 residues. Germline V lookup: CDR1 MNHEY, CDR2 SVGEGT. Losses at the gene ends were 2 bases for V and 0 bases for J; bases not matched to a gene: 5. CDR3 amino acids: CASSYRLAVSSYNEQFF. DNA of the CDR3: TGTGCCAGCAGTTACAGACTAGCGGTAAGCTCCTACAATGAGCAGTTCTTC.

The rearrangement links TRBV9 to TRBJ1-4; D is ambiguous. Trimming left V 3 bases short and J 0 bases short, with 9 bases between. The germline CDR1 and CDR2 sequences are SGDLS and YYNGEE. The CDR3 totals 15 residues. CDR3 amino acids: CASSETPSTNEKLFF. The DNA for the CDR3 is TGTGCCAGCAGCGAGACACCTTCAACTAATGAAAAACTGTTTTTT.

This clone was counted once. The chain uses TRBV6-5 and TRBJ2-3; no reliable D call. The CDR3 runs to 12 residues. Germline CDR1 and CDR2: MNHEY and SVGAGI. With 6 bases removed from V and 0 bases from J, the gap between germline ends came to 4 bases. The CDR3 spells CASSASTDTQYF. The CDR3 DNA is TGTGCCAGCAGCGCGAGCACAGATACGCAGTATTTT.

The J gene is TRBJ1-1, the V gene TRBV19, with D uncertain. In germline, CDR1 is LNHDA, CDR2 SQIVND (reference sequence). CDR3 length equals 12 residues. Trimming took off 11 bases at V and 1 base at J, with 11 bases between the two ends. CDR3 coding DNA: TGTGCCTCCCTGAGAGGGAACACTGAAGCTTTCTTT. Translation gives CASLRGNTEAFF. The full variable domain, rest sourced from reference TRBV19 and TRBJ1-1, is DGGITQSPKYLFRKEGQNVTLSCEQNLNHDAMYWYRQDPGQGLRLIYYSQIVNDFQKGDIAEGYSVSREKKESFPLTVTSAQKNPTAFYLCASLRGNTEAFFGQGTRLTVV.

V usage is TRBV2 and J usage is TRBJ2-3; no firm D call. CDR3 size: 16 residues. Germline V lookup: CDR1 SNHLY, CDR2 FYNNEI. Trimming pared 6 bases from V and 4 bases from J, leaving 20 bases between. CDR3 region: CASSEQASGSADTQYF. CDR3 DNA sequence: TGTGCCAGCAGCGAACAAGCATCTGGCAGCGCAGATACGCAGTATTTT.

This chain joins TRBV5-1 and TRBJ2-1; D may be TRBD2 (6 bases). CDR1 and CDR2 from the germline V gene are SGHRS and YFSETQ. The CDR3 length is 14 residues. V lost 5 bases, J lost 0 bases, and 9 bases lay in between. The CDR3 region is CASRDGSSYNEQFF. The CDR3 nucleotides are TGCGCCAGCAGGGACGGGAGCTCCTACAATGAGCAGTTCTTC.

V gene TRBV13 combines with J gene TRBJ2-1; 11 positions match TRBD2. Looked up from germline, CDR1 is PRHDT and CDR2 is FYEKMQ (reference sequence). Germline trimming cut 5 bases from V and 4 bases from J; bases unmatched to any gene: 7. The CDR3 is made up of 16 amino acids. The DNA for the CDR3 is TGTGCCAGCAGCCAGGGGACTAGCGGCTTGTACAATGAGCAGTTCTTC. Protein product: CASSQGTSGLYNEQFF.

The chain employs TRBV10-3 and TRBJ1-2, with 12 positions matching TRBD1. The CDR3 sequence is 15 residues long. The germline CDR1 and CDR2 sequences are ENHRY and SYGVKD. Losses at the gene ends were 6 bases for V and 4 bases for J; bases not matched to a gene: 6. CDR3 sequence: CAISPGQGAGYGYTF. The CDR3 nucleotides are TGTGCCATCAGCCCGGGACAGGGGGCAGGCTATGGCTACACCTTC.

This clone was detected once. The chain couples TRBV7-9 to TRBJ2-5; the match to TRBD1 covers 7 bases. The CDR3 sequence is 17 residues long. Germline lookup yields CDR1 SEHNR and CDR2 FQNEAQ (reference sequence). Trimming cost V 1 base and J 4 bases; bases outside gene matches: 12. The CDR3, as DNA: TGTGCCAGCAGCTTAGGCCTTATAACAGGGGAAGGAGAGACCCAGTACTTC. Encoded protein: CASSLGLITGEGETQYF. Combining the CDR3 with reference TRBV7-9 and TRBJ2-5 gives the whole variable domain DTGVSQNPRHKITKRGQNVTFRCDPISEHNRLYWYRQTLGQGPEFLTYFQNEAQLEKSRLLSDRFSAERPKGSFSTLEIQRTEQGDSAMYLCASSLGLITGEGETQYFGPGTRLLVL.

This rearrangement joins TRBV28 to TRBJ1-6; 9 nucleotides align to TRBD1. Germline CDR1 is MDHEN and CDR2 is SYDVKM. The CDR3 has 17 residues. V trimming: 5 bases; J trimming: 3 bases; junction bases outside the gene matches: 8. This CDR3 reads CASSRGQGRFYNSPLHF. The CDR3 bases are TGTGCCAGCAGTCGGGGACAGGGCCGTTTCTATAATTCACCCCTCCACTTT.

V is TRBV5-1 and J is TRBJ1-4, with 9 bases lining up with TRBD1. Germline assignment: CDR1 SGHRS and CDR2 YFSETQ. The V and J ends lost 4 bases and 5 bases, in that order; junction bases with no gene match: 6. This CDR3 is 15 amino acids long. CDR3 DNA: TGCGCCAGCAGCGGAGGGACAGGGCTAAATGAAAAACTGTTTTTT. Residues: CASSGGTGLNEKLFF.

The rearrangement uses TRBV5-1 and TRBJ1-4; TRBD1 agrees at 8 bases. J lost 8 bases, V lost 5 bases, and 8 bases had no gene match. The germline V gene encodes CDR1 SGHRS and CDR2 YFSETQ. The CDR3 extends over 14 amino acids. CDR3 in amino acids: CASRSGTGIEKLFF. DNA of the CDR3: TGCGCCAGCAGGTCCGGGACAGGAATCGAAAAACTGTTTTTT.

V usage is TRBV4-3 and J usage is TRBJ2-3; D is ambiguous. The V and J ends lost 0 bases and 1 base respectively, with 8 bases between them. The germline V gene has CDR1 LGHNA and CDR2 YSLEER. This CDR3 contains 15 residues. The CDR3 sequence: CASSQDRRRTDTQYF. The CDR3 bases are TGCGCCAGCAGCCAAGATCGGCGGCGCACAGATACGCAGTATTTT.